This T cell receptor (beta chain) was identified in a study of OX40 agonist ivuxolimab in advanced cancers. Across the study: Patients assigned to dose escalation were diagnosed with hepatocellular carcinoma, melanoma, renal cell or head and neck cancer. Males comprised over 80% of the group, whose mean age was roughly 60 years (range 23 to 79). Study-wide results and caveats: Expanded clones were, on average, more numerous among CD8+ T cells than CD4+.

Some clones are missing from TCRdb's copy, which holds only in-frame ones; the method was immunoSEQ multiplex PCR. The table lists tens of thousands of clones, approximately 80% of them singletons. With regard to this clone: Its target is unknown.

The CDR3 loop spans 16 amino acids. Trimming took 1 base from V and 0 from J; bases not matched to a gene: 2. CDR1 and CDR2 from the germline V gene are SGHDT and YYEEEE. The sequences come from CD4+ or CD8+ T cells sorted from blood, collected in a trial of the OX40 agonist ivuxolimab. This chain links TRBV5-6 with TRBJ2-3, with 10 positions matching TRBD2. The TCR comes from an adult with an advanced solid tumor such as melanoma, head and neck, liver or kidney cancer. CDR3 coding DNA: TGTGCCAGCAGCTTGCTAGCGGGGGCTAGCACAGATACGCAGTATTTT. As protein: CASSLLAGASTDTQYF. The whole variable domain, remainder taken from reference TRBV5-6 and TRBJ2-3, is DAGVTQSPTHLIKTRGQQVTLRCSPKSGHDTVSWYQQALGQGPQFIFQYYEEEERQRGNFPDRFSGHQFPNYSSELNVNALLLGDSALYLCASSLLAGASTDTQYFGPGTRLTVL.